Here is one T cell receptor (beta chain) with its context. TCRdb used MiXCR to reprocess the 5' RACE reads, holding one entry per CDR3 protein. Of approximately 260,000 distinct CDR3 sequences in the sample, roughly 17% were seen once. Germline CDR1 MNHNY, CDR2 SVGAGI (reference sequence). V shed 4 bases, J shed 5 bases, and the junction held 6 bases outside the gene matches. This CDR3 has 14 residues. The sample belongs to a study of T-cell memory formation after mild COVID-19. Study background: The TCR clusters were mostly specific to one donor.

This sequence was found in a man between 18 and 35 years old who had mild COVID-19 (a few samples of this study predate the infection). Cell type and time point are not known. Sequencing was carried out using PBMCs or a T cell subset sorted from them (not recorded which). The chain recombines TRBV6-6 with TRBJ2-5; 8 bases map to TRBD2. The CDR3 here is CASSWTSWGETQYF. CDR3 sequence (DNA): TGTGCCAGCAGTTGGACTAGCTGGGGGGAGACCCAGTACTTC.